Presented here are 21 T cell receptor beta chains from one specimen sequenced in a study of cytotoxic CD8 clonotypes in ibrutinib-treated CLL. The protocol was immunoSEQ multiplex PCR, while the TCRdb copy is restricted to in-frame clones and leaves out a portion. The data contain about 300,000 clones, about 72% of them singletons. The sequenced sample was PBMCs, obtained at disease progression, from a patient treated with ibrutinib. The source of these receptors is a human donor with chronic lymphocytic leukemia.

A remark on this clone: The junction differs from germline at one of its ends, possibly a read error. The chain recombines TRBV7-9 with TRBJ1-1; D unclear. The CDR3 is 15 residues long. Germline V gives CDR1 SEHNR, CDR2 FQNEAQ (reference sequence). CDR3 bases: TGTGCCAGCAGCCTAGCTGGCAGGCCCGGGACTGAAGCTTTCTTT. Translating gives CASSLAGRPGTEAFF.

This clone occurred a few times. The chain has TRBV2 and TRBJ1-2, with TRBD1 identical over 8 bases. CDR1 SNHLY and CDR2 FYNNEI come from the germline V gene. V lost 1 base and J lost 1; bases outside the gene matches: 2. The CDR3 contains 15 residues. The CDR3: CASSEGTGFNYGYTF. The DNA for the CDR3 is TGTGCCAGCAGTGAAGGGACAGGGTTTAACTATGGCTACACCTTC.

V is TRBV5-1 and J is TRBJ2-3, with 7 bases aligning to TRBD1. This CDR3 has 14 amino acids. The V and J ends lost 7 bases and 0 bases, in that order; junction bases with no gene match: 5. From germline, CDR1 is SGHRS and CDR2 YFSETQ. The CDR3 sequence is CASRNRGSTDTQYF. DNA for the CDR3: TGCGCCAGCCGAAACAGGGGAAGCACAGATACGCAGTATTTT. The full variable domain, in which reference TRBV5-1 and TRBJ2-3 provide the parts outside the CDR3, is KAGVTQTPRYLIKTRGQQVTLSCSPISGHRSVSWYQQTPGQGLQFLFEYFSETQRNKGNFPGRFSGRQFSNSRSEMNVSTLELGDSALYLCASRNRGSTDTQYFGPGTRLTVL.

The rearrangement links TRBV28 to TRBJ2-2; D is uncertain. V dropped 3 bases and J dropped 5 bases, with 7 bases sitting between them. There are 13 residues in the CDR3. The germline V gene has CDR1 MDHEN and CDR2 SYDVKM. The CDR3 region is CASSFGRTGELFF. DNA of the CDR3: TGTGCCAGCAGTTTCGGACGGACCGGGGAGCTGTTTTTT.

The chain joins TRBV5-4 to TRBJ2-7; 7 bases are a match to TRBD1. Germline CDR1 reads SGHNT; CDR2 reads YYREEE (reference sequence). V gave up 0 bases and J gave up 9 bases; unmatched junction bases: 15. This CDR3 has 16 amino acids. The CDR3 DNA reads TGTGCCAGCAGCTTGGATCCCCGGGACAGTCTTTTGAGGCAGTACTTC. Protein: CASSLDPRDSLLRQYF.

The V gene is TRBV10-3, the J gene TRBJ2-7, with 9 bases identical to TRBD1. The CDR3 runs to 15 residues. The germline V gene has CDR1 ENHRY and CDR2 SYGVKD. Unmatched junction bases numbered 8, after V lost 6 bases and J lost 2 bases. The CDR3 here is CAIRDDRGSPYEQYF. The CDR3 nucleotides are TGTGCCATCAGGGATGACAGGGGGTCACCCTACGAGCAGTACTTC.

The chain joins TRBV7-2 to TRBJ1-4, with D unresolved. CDR3 size: 17 residues. Germline assignment: CDR1 SGHTA and CDR2 FQGNSA. V was pared by 5 bases and J by 3 bases, with 19 bases between. This CDR3 reads CASSPTAWAGSNEKLFF. The DNA for the CDR3 is TGTGCCAGCAGCCCGACCGCGTGGGCAGGCTCTAATGAAAAACTGTTTTTT. Filled out from reference TRBV7-2 and TRBJ1-4, the complete variable domain reads GAGVSQSPSNKVTEKGKDVELRCDPISGHTALYWYRQSLGQGLEFLIYFQGNSAPDKSGLPSDRFSAERTGGSVSTLTIQRTQQEDSAVYLCASSPTAWAGSNEKLFFGSGTQLSVL.

CDR3 loop: CAIDRGLGTGELFF. CDR3 coding DNA: TGTGCCATCGACAGGGGGCTAGGCACCGGGGAGCTGTTTTTT. The gene calls are TRBV10-3 and TRBJ2-2; 10 bases align to TRBD1. V was pared by 8 bases and J by 4 bases, with 4 bases of the junction left unmatched. Germline V CDR1 and CDR2: ENHRY, SYGVKD. The CDR3 covers 14 residues.

This clone was recorded once. The chain joins TRBV29-1 to TRBJ2-3; D is uncertain. With 1 base removed from V and 10 bases from J, the gap between germline ends came to 6 bases. The CDR3 covers 10 residues. The germline CDR1 and CDR2 sequences are SQVTM and ANQGSEA. The DNA for the CDR3 is TGCAGCGTTGAAGTACACGCGCAGTATTTT. As protein: CSVEVHAQYF.

The rearrangement joins TRBV7-8 to TRBJ1-2, with D uncertain. This CDR3 has 14 residues. Germline CDR1 reads SGHVS; CDR2 reads FQNEAQ. V lost 5 bases and J lost 2, with 12 bases in between. DNA of the CDR3: TGTGCCAGCAGCCCAAGGGCAGAGAACTATGGCTACACCTTC. Translated, it gives CASSPRAENYGYTF.

The chain uses TRBV7-6 and TRBJ1-2; the D is unclear. V lost 5 bases and J 5 bases, leaving 21 bases between the germline ends. The CDR3 spans 16 residues. Germline CDR1 SGHVS, CDR2 FNYEAQ. The CDR3 loop reads CASSPAETAPAYGYTF. The DNA for the CDR3 is TGTGCCAGCAGCCCTGCCGAGACCGCTCCCGCTTATGGCTACACCTTC.

The J gene is TRBJ1-2, the V gene TRBV19; 9 bases map to TRBD1. The CDR3 loop spans 15 amino acids. CDR1 and CDR2 from the germline V gene are LNHDA and SQIVND (reference sequence). The junction had 13 bases not matched to a gene; V was cut back by 7 bases and J by 7 bases. DNA for the CDR3: TGTGCCAGTACCCCCTCCTCGGGACAGGGTTTTGGCTACACCTTC. This translates into CASTPSSGQGFGYTF.

The table lists this clone with a few counts. This chain connects TRBV18 to TRBJ2-7; D is tentatively TRBD1 or TRBD2 (7 bases each). CDR1 is KGHSH, CDR2 LQKENI, per germline. The CDR3 length is 14 residues. Trimming removed 4 bases at V and 10 bases at J, with 20 bases between. The CDR3 sequence is CASSREGAPLNQYF. The CDR3 nucleotides read TGTGCCAGCTCACGGGAGGGGGCACCCCTGAACCAGTACTTC.

V and J are TRBV27 and TRBJ1-2; the D gene is possibly TRBD1 (6 bases). The germline gives CDR1 MNHEY, CDR2 SMNVEV (reference sequence). V dropped 10 bases and J dropped 4 bases, with 13 bases sitting between them. The CDR3 spans 12 residues. The CDR3: CATADSPYGYTF. CDR3 DNA sequence: TGTGCCACCGCGGACAGTCCCTATGGCTACACCTTC.

Worth noting for this clone: The sample carries other DNA sequences with the same CDR3. J is TRBJ2-3 and V is TRBV20-1, with a possible D match to TRBD1 (6 bases). The V end lost 6 bases, the J end lost 5 bases, and 9 bases lay between the germline ends. The CDR3 spans 11 residues. Germline loops: CDR1 DFQATT, CDR2 SNEGSKA (reference sequence). The CDR3 loop reads CSARGLDTQYF. CDR3 sequence (DNA): TGCAGTGCGAGGGGGTTAGATACGCAGTATTTT.

This chain joins TRBV11-2 and TRBJ2-7; TRBD1 matches at 8 bases. V was clipped by 4 bases and J by 3 bases; unmatched bases: 11. This CDR3 region has 16 residues. CDR1 SGHAT and CDR2 FQNNGV come from the germline V gene. Written as DNA, the CDR3 is TGTGCCAGCAGCTCCTTAGTCCGGACAGGGTACTACGAGCAGTACTTC. This translates into CASSSLVRTGYYEQYF. Full variable domain (remainder filled in from reference TRBV11-2 and TRBJ2-7): EAGVAQSPRYKIIEKRQSVAFWCNPISGHATLYWYQQILGQGPKLLIQFQNNGVVDDSQLPKDRFSAERLKGVDSTLKIQPAKLEDSAVYLCASSSLVRTGYYEQYFGPGTRLTVT.

This clone appeared a few times. The chain joins TRBV5-4 to TRBJ2-7; possible D gene TRBD1, 6 bases. V was shortened by 4 bases and J by 6 bases, with 8 bases between the two germline ends. CDR1 SGHNT and CDR2 YYREEE come from the germline V gene (reference sequence). The CDR3 loop spans 11 amino acids. The DNA of the CDR3 is TGTGCCAGCAGCGAGACAGGCGAGCAGTACTTC. Translated: CASSETGEQYF.

The V call is TRBV18, the J call TRBJ2-5; the match to TRBD1 covers 7 bases. CDR3 length equals 14 residues. J lost 4 bases, V lost 1 base, and 3 bases had no gene match. In germline, CDR1 is KGHSH, CDR2 LQKENI. The CDR3 coding sequence is TGTGCCAGCTCACCACAGGGGGCGAGAGAGACCCAGTACTTC. This encodes CASSPQGARETQYF. The whole variable domain, filled in from reference TRBV18 and TRBJ2-5, reads NAGVMQNPRHLVRRRGQEARLRCSPMKGHSHVYWYRQLPEEGLKFMVYLQKENIIDESGMPKERFSAEFPKEGPSILRIQQVVRGDSAAYFCASSPQGARETQYFGPGTRLLVL.

The gene calls are TRBV29-1 and TRBJ1-1, with D tentatively TRBD1 (5 bases). The CDR3 covers 10 residues. V shed 4 bases and J shed 6 bases, with 6 bases lying between them. Per the germline V gene, CDR1 is SQVTM and CDR2 is ANQGSEA. The CDR3 bases are TGCAGCGTTGCAGGGTCTGAAGCTTTCTTT. Protein product: CSVAGSEAFF.

The genes are TRBV10-3 and TRBJ2-7; D perhaps matches TRBD1 (5 bases). V dropped 6 bases and J dropped 6 bases, with 9 bases sitting between them. Germline CDR1 reads ENHRY; CDR2 reads SYGVKD. The CDR3 consists of 11 residues. The CDR3 coding sequence is TGTGCCATCAGCGGGCAGGGCGAGCAGTACTTC. It encodes CAISGQGEQYF.

This chain connects TRBV27 to TRBJ2-3, with 13 bases identical to TRBD2. The CDR3 is 16 amino acids. Trimming at V came to 10 bases and at J to 0 bases, leaving 7 bases not matched to a gene. Germline CDR1 and CDR2: MNHEY and SMNVEV (reference sequence). The CDR3 DNA follows: TGTGCCACAAGACTAGCGGGGGGCTTAAGCACAGATACGCAGTATTTT. Translating it yields CATRLAGGLSTDTQYF.